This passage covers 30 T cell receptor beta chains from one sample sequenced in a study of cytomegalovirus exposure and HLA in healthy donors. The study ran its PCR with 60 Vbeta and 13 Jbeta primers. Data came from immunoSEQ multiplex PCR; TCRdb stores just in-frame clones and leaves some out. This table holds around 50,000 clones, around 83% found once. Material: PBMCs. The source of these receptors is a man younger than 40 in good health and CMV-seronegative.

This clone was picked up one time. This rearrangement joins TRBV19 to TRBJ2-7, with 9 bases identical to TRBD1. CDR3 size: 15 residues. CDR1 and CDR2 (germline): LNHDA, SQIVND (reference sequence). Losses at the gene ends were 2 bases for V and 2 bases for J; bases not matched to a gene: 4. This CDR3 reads CASSIPGTGTYEQYF. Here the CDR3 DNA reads TGTGCCAGTAGTATACCCGGGACAGGGACCTACGAGCAGTACTTC.

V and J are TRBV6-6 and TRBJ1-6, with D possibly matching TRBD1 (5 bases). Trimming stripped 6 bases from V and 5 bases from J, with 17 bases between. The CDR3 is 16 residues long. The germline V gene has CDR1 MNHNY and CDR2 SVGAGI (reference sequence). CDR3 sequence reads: CASRPTGGGDNSPLHF. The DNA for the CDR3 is TGTGCCAGCAGACCCACGGGGGGGGGTGATAATTCACCCCTCCACTTT.

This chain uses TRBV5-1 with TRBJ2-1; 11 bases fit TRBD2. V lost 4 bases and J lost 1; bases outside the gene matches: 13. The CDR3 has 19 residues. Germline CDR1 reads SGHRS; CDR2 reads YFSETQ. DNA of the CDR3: TGCGCCAGCAGCATACCCGCCGGGACTAGCGGATTATCCTACAATGAGCAGTTCTTC. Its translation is CASSIPAGTSGLSYNEQFF. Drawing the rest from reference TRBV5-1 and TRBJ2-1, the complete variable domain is KAGVTQTPRYLIKTRGQQVTLSCSPISGHRSVSWYQQTPGQGLQFLFEYFSETQRNKGNFPGRFSGRQFSNSRSEMNVSTLELGDSALYLCASSIPAGTSGLSYNEQFFGPGTRLTVL.

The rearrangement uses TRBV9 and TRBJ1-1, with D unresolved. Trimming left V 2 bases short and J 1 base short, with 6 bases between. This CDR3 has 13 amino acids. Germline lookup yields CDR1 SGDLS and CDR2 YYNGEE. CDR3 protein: CASSVSTNTEAFF. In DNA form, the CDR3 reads TGTGCCAGCAGCGTGAGTACGAACACTGAAGCTTTCTTT.

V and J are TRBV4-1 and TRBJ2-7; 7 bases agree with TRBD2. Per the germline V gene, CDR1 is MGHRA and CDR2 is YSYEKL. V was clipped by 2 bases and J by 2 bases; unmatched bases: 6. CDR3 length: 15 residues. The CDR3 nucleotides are TGCGCCAGCAGCCAACCCAGGGAGGGAGCCTACGAGCAGTACTTC. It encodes CASSQPREGAYEQYF.

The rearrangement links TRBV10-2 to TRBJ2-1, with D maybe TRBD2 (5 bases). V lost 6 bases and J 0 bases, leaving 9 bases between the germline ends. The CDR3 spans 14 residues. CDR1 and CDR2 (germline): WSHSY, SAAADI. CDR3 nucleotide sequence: TGCGCCAGCAGGGACTCAATCTCCTACAATGAGCAGTTCTTC. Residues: CASRDSISYNEQFF.

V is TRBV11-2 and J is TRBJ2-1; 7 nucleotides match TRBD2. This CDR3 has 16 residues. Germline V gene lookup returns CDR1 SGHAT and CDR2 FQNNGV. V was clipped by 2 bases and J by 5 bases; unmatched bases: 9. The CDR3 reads CASSLSGGRANNEQFF. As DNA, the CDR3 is TGTGCCAGCAGCTTATCTGGCGGGAGAGCTAACAATGAGCAGTTCTTC.

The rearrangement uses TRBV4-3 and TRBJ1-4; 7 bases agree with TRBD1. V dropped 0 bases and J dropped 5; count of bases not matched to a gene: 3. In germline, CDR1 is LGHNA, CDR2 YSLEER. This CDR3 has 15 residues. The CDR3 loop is CASSQDPRGNEKLFF. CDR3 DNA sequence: TGCGCCAGCAGCCAAGATCCCAGGGGGAATGAAAAACTGTTTTTT.

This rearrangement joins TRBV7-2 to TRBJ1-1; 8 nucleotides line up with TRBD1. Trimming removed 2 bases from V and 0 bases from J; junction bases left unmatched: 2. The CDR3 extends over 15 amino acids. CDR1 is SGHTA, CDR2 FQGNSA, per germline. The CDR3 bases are TGTGCCAGCAGCTTAATACAGGGGGTGAACACTGAAGCTTTCTTT. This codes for CASSLIQGVNTEAFF.

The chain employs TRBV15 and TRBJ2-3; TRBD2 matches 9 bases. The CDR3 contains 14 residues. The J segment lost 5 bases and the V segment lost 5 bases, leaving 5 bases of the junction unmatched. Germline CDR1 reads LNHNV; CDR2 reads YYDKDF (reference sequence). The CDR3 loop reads CATSGGRALDTQYF. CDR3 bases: TGTGCCACCAGCGGCGGGAGGGCCCTAGATACGCAGTATTTT.

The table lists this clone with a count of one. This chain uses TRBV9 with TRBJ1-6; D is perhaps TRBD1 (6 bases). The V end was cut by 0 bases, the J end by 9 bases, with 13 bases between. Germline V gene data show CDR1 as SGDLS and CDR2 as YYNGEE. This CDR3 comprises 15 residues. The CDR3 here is CASSVEQGHGSPLHF. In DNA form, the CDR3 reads TGTGCCAGCAGCGTAGAACAGGGCCATGGTTCACCCCTCCACTTT.

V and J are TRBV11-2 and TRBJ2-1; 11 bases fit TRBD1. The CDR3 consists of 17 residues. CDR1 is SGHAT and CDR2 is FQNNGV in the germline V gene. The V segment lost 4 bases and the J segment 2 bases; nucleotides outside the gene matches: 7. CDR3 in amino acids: CASSSEWDRGAYNEQFF. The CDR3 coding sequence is TGTGCCAGCAGCTCCGAATGGGACAGGGGGGCCTACAATGAGCAGTTCTTC.

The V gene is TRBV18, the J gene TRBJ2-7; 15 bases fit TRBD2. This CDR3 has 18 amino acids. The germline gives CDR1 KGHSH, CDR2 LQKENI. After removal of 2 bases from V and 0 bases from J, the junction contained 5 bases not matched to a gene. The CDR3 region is CASSPIRTSGRASYEQYF. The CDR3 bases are TGTGCCAGCTCACCAATCCGGACTAGCGGGAGGGCCTCCTACGAGCAGTACTTC.

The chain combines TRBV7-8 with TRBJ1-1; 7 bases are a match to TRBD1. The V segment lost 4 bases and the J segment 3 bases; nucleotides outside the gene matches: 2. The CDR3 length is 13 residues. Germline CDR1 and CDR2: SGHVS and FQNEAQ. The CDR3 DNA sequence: TGTGCCAGCAGCTGGACAGGCGACACTGAAGCTTTCTTT. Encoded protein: CASSWTGDTEAFF.

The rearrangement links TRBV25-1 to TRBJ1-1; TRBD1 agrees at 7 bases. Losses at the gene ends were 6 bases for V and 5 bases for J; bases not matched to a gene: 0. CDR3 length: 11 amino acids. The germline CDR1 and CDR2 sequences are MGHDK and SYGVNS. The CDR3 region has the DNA TGTGCCAGCAGACAGGGGACTGAAGCTTTCTTT. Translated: CASRQGTEAFF. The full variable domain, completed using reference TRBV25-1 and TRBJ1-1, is EADIYQTPRYLVIGTGKKITLECSQTMGHDKMYWYQQDPGMELHLIHYSYGVNSTEKGDLSSESTVSRIRTEHFPLTLESARPSHTSQYLCASRQGTEAFFGQGTRLTVV.

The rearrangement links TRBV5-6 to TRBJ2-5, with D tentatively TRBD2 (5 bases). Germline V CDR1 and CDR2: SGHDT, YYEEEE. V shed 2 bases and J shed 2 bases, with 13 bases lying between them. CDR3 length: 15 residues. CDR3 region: CASSFWERGQETQYF. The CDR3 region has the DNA TGTGCCAGCAGCTTTTGGGAGCGTGGACAAGAGACCCAGTACTTC.

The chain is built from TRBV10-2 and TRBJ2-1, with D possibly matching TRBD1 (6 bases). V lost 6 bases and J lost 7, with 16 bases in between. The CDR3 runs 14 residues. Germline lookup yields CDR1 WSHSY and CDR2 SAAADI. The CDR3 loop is CASRTGTTGNEQFF. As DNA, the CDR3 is TGCGCCAGCAGAACCGGGACAACAGGGAATGAGCAGTTCTTC.

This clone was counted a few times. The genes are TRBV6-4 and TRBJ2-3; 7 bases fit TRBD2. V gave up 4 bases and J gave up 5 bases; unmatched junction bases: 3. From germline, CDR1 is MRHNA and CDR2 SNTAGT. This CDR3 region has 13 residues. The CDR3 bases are TGTGCCAGCAGTGTACTAGCGAGAGATACGCAGTATTTT. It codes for CASSVLARDTQYF.

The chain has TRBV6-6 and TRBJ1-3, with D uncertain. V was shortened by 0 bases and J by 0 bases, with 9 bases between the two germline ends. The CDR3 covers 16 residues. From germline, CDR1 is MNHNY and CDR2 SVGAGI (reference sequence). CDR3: CASSYSVGSSGNTIYF. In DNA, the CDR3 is TGTGCCAGCAGTTACTCGGTTGGGAGCTCTGGAAACACCATATATTTT.

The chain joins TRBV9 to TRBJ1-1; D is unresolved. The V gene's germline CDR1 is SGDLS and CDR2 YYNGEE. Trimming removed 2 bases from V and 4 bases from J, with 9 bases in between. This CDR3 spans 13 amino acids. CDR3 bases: TGTGCCAGCAGCGTCGAAGAGGGCACTGAAGCTTTCTTT. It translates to CASSVEEGTEAFF.

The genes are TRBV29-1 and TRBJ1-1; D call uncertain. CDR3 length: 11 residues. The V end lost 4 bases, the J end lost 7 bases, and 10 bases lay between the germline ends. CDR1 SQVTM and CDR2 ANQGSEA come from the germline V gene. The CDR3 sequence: CSVVVVGEAFF. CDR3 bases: TGCAGCGTTGTAGTGGTTGGTGAAGCTTTCTTT.

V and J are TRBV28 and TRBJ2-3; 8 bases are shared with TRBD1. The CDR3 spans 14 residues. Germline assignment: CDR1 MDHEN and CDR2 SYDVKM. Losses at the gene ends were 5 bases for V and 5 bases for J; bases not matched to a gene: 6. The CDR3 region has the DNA TGTGCCAGCAGTGGGACAGGTTCGGGAGATACGCAGTATTTT. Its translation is CASSGTGSGDTQYF.

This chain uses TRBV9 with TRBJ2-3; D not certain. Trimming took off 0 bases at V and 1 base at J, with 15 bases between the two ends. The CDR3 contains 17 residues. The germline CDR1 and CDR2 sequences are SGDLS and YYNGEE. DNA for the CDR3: TGTGCCAGCAGCGTAGGAGGTGCGACTGATGGCACAGATACGCAGTATTTT. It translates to CASSVGGATDGTDTQYF.

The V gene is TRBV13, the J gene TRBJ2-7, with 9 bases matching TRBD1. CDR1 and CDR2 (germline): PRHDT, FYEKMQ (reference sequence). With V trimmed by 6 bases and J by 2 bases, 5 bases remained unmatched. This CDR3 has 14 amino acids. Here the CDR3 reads CASSLRDRAYEQYF. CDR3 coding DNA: TGTGCCAGCAGTCTCCGGGACAGGGCCTACGAGCAGTACTTC.

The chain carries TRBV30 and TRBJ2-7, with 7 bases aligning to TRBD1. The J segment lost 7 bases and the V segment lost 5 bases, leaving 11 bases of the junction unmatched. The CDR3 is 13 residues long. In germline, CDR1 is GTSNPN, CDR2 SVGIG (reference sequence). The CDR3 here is CAWLRDSLSEQYF. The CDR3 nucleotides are TGTGCCTGGCTCCGGGACAGCCTGTCAGAGCAGTACTTC. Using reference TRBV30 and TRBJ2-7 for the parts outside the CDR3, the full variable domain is SQTIHQWPATLVQPVGSPLSLECTVEGTSNPNLYWYRQAAGRGLQLLFYSVGIGQISSEVPQNLSASRPQDRQFILSSKKLLLSDSGFYLCAWLRDSLSEQYFGPGTRLTVT.

The CDR3 loop is CASSYGRDRGGYTF. The CDR3 region has the DNA TGTGCCAGCAGTTACGGCCGGGACAGGGGTGGCTACACCTTC. This chain links TRBV6-5 with TRBJ1-2; 10 nucleotides match TRBD1. Germline V gene data show CDR1 as MNHEY and CDR2 as SVGAGI. This CDR3 contains 14 residues. V lost 2 bases to trimming and J lost 7 bases; unmatched junction nucleotides: 4.

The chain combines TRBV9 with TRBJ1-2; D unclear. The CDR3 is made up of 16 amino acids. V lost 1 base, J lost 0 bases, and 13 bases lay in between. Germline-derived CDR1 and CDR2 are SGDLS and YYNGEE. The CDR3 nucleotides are TGTGCCAGCAGCGTATCCCCTTACCCAGCTAACTATGGCTACACCTTC. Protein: CASSVSPYPANYGYTF.

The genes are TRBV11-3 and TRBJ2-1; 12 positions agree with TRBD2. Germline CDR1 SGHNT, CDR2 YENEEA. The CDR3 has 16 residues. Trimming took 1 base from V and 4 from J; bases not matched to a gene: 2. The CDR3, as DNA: TGTGCCAGCAGCTTAGTTGGGACTAGCGGGTACAATGAGCAGTTCTTC. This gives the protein CASSLVGTSGYNEQFF. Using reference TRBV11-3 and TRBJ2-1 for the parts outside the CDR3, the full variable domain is EAGVVQSPRYKIIEKKQPVAFWCNPISGHNTLYWYLQNLGQGPELLIRYENEEAVDDSQLPKDRFSAERLKGVDSTLKIQPAELGDSAVYLCASSLVGTSGYNEQFFGPGTRLTVL.

The CDR3 DNA sequence: TGCGCCAGCAGCCCCCAGCGGGAAACCTACAATGAGCAGTTCTTC. Translating gives CASSPQRETYNEQFF. The chain combines TRBV4-3 with TRBJ2-1; TRBD2 matches at 7 bases. Unmatched junction bases numbered 5, after V lost 4 bases and J lost 2 bases. CDR3 size: 15 residues. Germline V gene sequence: CDR1 LGHNA, CDR2 YSLEER.

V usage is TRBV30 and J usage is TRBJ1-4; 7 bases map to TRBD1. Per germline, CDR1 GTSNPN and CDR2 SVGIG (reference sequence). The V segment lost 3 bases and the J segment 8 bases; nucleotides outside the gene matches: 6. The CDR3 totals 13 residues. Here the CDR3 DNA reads TGTGCCTGGAGAGGAGGGGGCGCAGAAAAACTGTTTTTT. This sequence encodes CAWRGGGAEKLFF.